Listed below are T cell receptor beta chains from one sample, sequenced in a study of OX40 agonist ivuxolimab in advanced cancers. TCRdb's copy holds only in-frame clones and misses some; the assay was immunoSEQ multiplex PCR. The sample lists around 68,000 clones; roughly 84% were seen once. The sample in question was CD4+ or CD8+ T cells sorted from blood, obtained in a trial of the OX40 agonist ivuxolimab. The receptors originated from an adult with an advanced solid tumor such as melanoma, head and neck, liver or kidney cancer. Each CDR3 is given with its conserved first and last residue. The D gene is left open where the match is weak. Clone size is shown for a subset of rows, as once, few, many or a class of expanded clone.

j_call: TRBJ2-2; v_call: TRBV5-8; d_call: TRBD2; clone_size: .; cdr3_nt: TGTGCCAGCAGCTTGCACAGAGCGGGGACCGGGGAGCTGTTTTTT; cdr3_aa: CASSLHRAGTGELFF
j_call: TRBJ1-2; v_call: TRBV6-6; d_call: .; clone_size: once; cdr3_nt: TGTGCCAGCAGCCGACAAACTACTAACTATGGCTACACCTTC; cdr3_aa: CASSRQTTNYGYTF
j_call: TRBJ2-7; v_call: TRBV6-1; d_call: .; clone_size: .; cdr3_nt: TGTGCCAGCAGTTTAGTGGAGGGGGATCGCGAGCAGTACTTC; cdr3_aa: CASSLVEGDREQYF
j_call: TRBJ1-3; v_call: TRBV9; d_call: .; clone_size: once; cdr3_nt: TGTGCCAGCAGCCCCCACGGGGGCTCTGGAAACACCATATATTTT; cdr3_aa: CASSPHGGSGNTIYF
j_call: TRBJ1-6; v_call: TRBV30; d_call: TRBD1; clone_size: once; cdr3_nt: TGTGCCTGGAGGGGGACAGATGGGAATTCACCCCTCCACTTT; cdr3_aa: CAWRGTDGNSPLHF
j_call: TRBJ2-7; v_call: TRBV27; d_call: TRBD1; clone_size: .; cdr3_nt: TGTGCCAGCAGCCGCCAAGGGGGCCACGAGCAGTACTTC; cdr3_aa: CASSRQGGHEQYF
j_call: TRBJ2-3; v_call: TRBV5-4; d_call: TRBD2; clone_size: .; cdr3_nt: TGTGCCAGCAGCCCCCCGAGTGGTAGCGGGGGGAAGGTCGGAGATACGCAGTATTTT; cdr3_aa: CASSPPSGSGGKVGDTQYF
j_call: TRBJ1-5; v_call: TRBV6-5; d_call: .; clone_size: .; cdr3_nt: TGTGCCAGCAGTTACGCCGGCAGTCAGCCCCAGCATTTT; cdr3_aa: CASSYAGSQPQHF
j_call: TRBJ2-2; v_call: TRBV13; d_call: .; clone_size: .; cdr3_nt: TGTGCCAGCAGCTTAGGTGGCAACACCGGGGAGCTGTTTTTT; cdr3_aa: CASSLGGNTGELFF
j_call: TRBJ1-2; v_call: TRBV11-2; d_call: .; clone_size: .; cdr3_nt: TGTGCCAGCAGTTCGTCGGGGTCGAACTATGGCTACACCTTC; cdr3_aa: CASSSSGSNYGYTF
j_call: TRBJ2-7; v_call: TRBV30; d_call: TRBD2; clone_size: .; cdr3_nt: TGTGCCTGGAATGCCGGGGGGTCCTACGAGCAGTACTTC; cdr3_aa: CAWNAGGSYEQYF
j_call: TRBJ1-1; v_call: TRBV6-1; d_call: .; clone_size: .; cdr3_nt: TGTGCCAGCAGACTTAGAAACACTGAAGCTTTCTTT; cdr3_aa: CASRLRNTEAFF
j_call: TRBJ1-1; v_call: TRBV10-3; d_call: .; clone_size: few; cdr3_nt: TGTGCCATCAGCCAAGGGGGTGGGACTGAAGCTTTCTTT; cdr3_aa: CAISQGGGTEAFF
j_call: TRBJ2-6; v_call: TRBV2; d_call: TRBD1; clone_size: .; cdr3_nt: TGTGCCAGCAGTACAGGGGCCTCTGGGGCCAACGTCCTGACTTTC; cdr3_aa: CASSTGASGANVLTF
j_call: TRBJ2-5; v_call: TRBV9; d_call: .; clone_size: .; cdr3_nt: TGTGCCAGCAGTGCCCGCTCTTCTTCAGTGGCGGAGACCCAGTACTTC; cdr3_aa: CASSARSSSVAETQYF
j_call: TRBJ2-3; v_call: TRBV2; d_call: .; clone_size: .; cdr3_nt: TGTGCCAGCAAGCCCCAACAGGGCACAGATACGCAGTATTTT; cdr3_aa: CASKPQQGTDTQYF
j_call: TRBJ2-3; v_call: TRBV7-8; d_call: .; clone_size: few; cdr3_nt: TGTGCCAGCAGCTCCTACCGATTACTAGCCACAGATACGCAGTATTTT; cdr3_aa: CASSSYRLLATDTQYF
j_call: TRBJ1-5; v_call: TRBV10-3; d_call: .; clone_size: .; cdr3_nt: TGTGCCATTGCTTCTGAGGGCAATCAGCCCCAGCATTTT; cdr3_aa: CAIASEGNQPQHF
j_call: TRBJ1-4; v_call: TRBV18; d_call: .; clone_size: .; cdr3_nt: TGTGCCAGCTCACCACGGGCCTCTGCGACTGGTGAAAAACTGTTTTTT; cdr3_aa: CASSPRASATGEKLFF
j_call: TRBJ2-2; v_call: TRBV7-9; d_call: .; clone_size: .; cdr3_nt: TGTGCCAGCAGCTTAGGTCTTTACGCCGGGGAGCTGTTTTTT; cdr3_aa: CASSLGLYAGELFF
j_call: TRBJ2-7; v_call: TRBV11-2; d_call: TRBD2; clone_size: .; cdr3_nt: TGTGCCAGCAGCCCCAACCGACGACTAGCGGCCTACGAGCAGTACTTC; cdr3_aa: CASSPNRRLAAYEQYF
j_call: TRBJ1-1; v_call: TRBV5-1; d_call: .; clone_size: .; cdr3_nt: TGCGCCAGCAGCTTAACAGGGAGGACTGAAGCTTTCTTT; cdr3_aa: CASSLTGRTEAFF
j_call: TRBJ2-3; v_call: TRBV14; d_call: .; clone_size: once; cdr3_nt: TGTGCCAGCAGCCAAGATGGCAGGCCTACAGATACGCAGTATTTT; cdr3_aa: CASSQDGRPTDTQYF
j_call: TRBJ1-1; v_call: TRBV10-3; d_call: TRBD1; clone_size: .; cdr3_nt: TGTGCCATCAGTGCACAGGGGATCATGAACACTGAAGCTTTCTTT; cdr3_aa: CAISAQGIMNTEAFF
j_call: TRBJ2-7; v_call: TRBV5-1; d_call: .; clone_size: .; cdr3_nt: TGCGCCAGCAGCTTAACGACCGGACTGACCCCCTCCTACGAGCAGTACTTC; cdr3_aa: CASSLTTGLTPSYEQYF
j_call: TRBJ2-2; v_call: TRBV6-4; d_call: TRBD1; clone_size: .; cdr3_nt: TGTGCCAGCAGAGCGACAGGGCGCACCGGGGAGCTGTTTTTT; cdr3_aa: CASRATGRTGELFF
j_call: TRBJ1-1; v_call: TRBV19; d_call: .; clone_size: once; cdr3_nt: TGTGCCAGTAGAGGTTGGATGAACACTGAAGCTTTCTTT; cdr3_aa: CASRGWMNTEAFF
j_call: TRBJ2-5; v_call: TRBV14; d_call: TRBD1; clone_size: .; cdr3_nt: TGTGCCAGCAGCTCGTCGGGACAGCGTATGACCCAGTACTTC; cdr3_aa: CASSSSGQRMTQYF
j_call: TRBJ2-4; v_call: TRBV27; d_call: TRBD2; clone_size: .; cdr3_nt: TGTGCCAGCAGTGCCGTGACTAGCGGGGGGGCCGGGGCCAAAAACATTCAGTACTTC; cdr3_aa: CASSAVTSGGAGAKNIQYF
j_call: TRBJ2-1; v_call: TRBV5-4; d_call: TRBD2; clone_size: .; cdr3_nt: TGTGCCAGCAGCTTGGTGGCGGGGGGCAACAATGAGCAGTTCTTC; cdr3_aa: CASSLVAGGNNEQFF